This record concerns one TCR beta chain sequence. The antigen remains undetermined. The CDR3 contains 15 residues. CDR1 and CDR2 from the germline V gene are MNHEY and SVGEGT. Among CD8+ T cells, naive ones were CD45RO-CCR7+CD27+CD95-. The data belong to a study of CXCR3-negative and CXCR3-positive naive CD8 T cells. Study outcomes and limitations: Memory cells showed distinct TRBV-TRBJ patterns, while the two naive subsets matched. TCR interaction strength was inferred from TRB CDR3 physicochemistry, as CD5 matched across naive subsets. Sequencing showed both naive subsets with comparably high diversity, and memory CD8+ cells much lower.

TRB cDNA was prepared as libraries by UMI-labeled 5' RACE. TCRdb reprocessed the 5' RACE reads and reports one entry per CDR3 protein, with no DNA. Listed are fewer than 95,000 distinct CDR3 sequences; 1.1% falls within the top ten. Material for sequencing was naive CXCR3- CD8+ T cells from blood. Subset: CD45RO-CCR7+CD27+CD95- naive CD8+ T cells lacking CXCR3 (TNR3-). The source of this sequence is a human donor in good health. Some clones in this sample may be carry-over from other donors' samples. The V and J genes are TRBV6-2 or TRBV6-3 and TRBJ2-5; the TCRdb call, TRBD2, lacks DNA for checking. Here the CDR3 reads CASSTSSGGDETQYF.